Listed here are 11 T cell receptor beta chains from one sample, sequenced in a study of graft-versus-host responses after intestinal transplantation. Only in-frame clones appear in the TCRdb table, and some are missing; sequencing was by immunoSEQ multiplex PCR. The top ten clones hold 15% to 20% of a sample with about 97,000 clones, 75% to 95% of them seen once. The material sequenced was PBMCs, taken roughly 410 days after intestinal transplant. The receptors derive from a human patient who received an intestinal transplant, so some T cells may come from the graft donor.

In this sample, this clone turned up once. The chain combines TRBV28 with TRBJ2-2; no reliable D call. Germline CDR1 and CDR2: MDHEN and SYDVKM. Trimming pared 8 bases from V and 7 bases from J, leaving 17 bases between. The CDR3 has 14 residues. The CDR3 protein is CASCLGSLGGELFF. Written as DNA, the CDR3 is TGTGCCAGCTGTCTCGGGTCTTTGGGCGGGGAGCTGTTTTTT.

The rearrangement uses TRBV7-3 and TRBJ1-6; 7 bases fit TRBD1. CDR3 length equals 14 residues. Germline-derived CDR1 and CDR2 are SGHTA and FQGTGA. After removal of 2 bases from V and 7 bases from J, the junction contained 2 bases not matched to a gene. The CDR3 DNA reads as TGTGCCAGCAGCTTAGGGACAGCGAATTCACCCCTCCACTTT. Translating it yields CASSLGTANSPLHF.

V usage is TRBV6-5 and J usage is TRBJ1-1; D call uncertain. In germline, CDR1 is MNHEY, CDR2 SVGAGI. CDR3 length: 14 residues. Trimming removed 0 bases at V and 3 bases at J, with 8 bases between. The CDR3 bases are TGTGCCAGCAGTTACTCGAATGGGGACACTGAAGCTTTCTTT. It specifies CASSYSNGDTEAFF.

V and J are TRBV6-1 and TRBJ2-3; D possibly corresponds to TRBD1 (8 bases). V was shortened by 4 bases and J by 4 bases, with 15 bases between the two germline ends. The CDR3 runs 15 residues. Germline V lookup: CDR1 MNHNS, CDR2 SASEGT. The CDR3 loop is CASSGRQGRADTQYF. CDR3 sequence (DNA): TGTGCCAGCAGTGGCCGACAGGGGAGGGCAGATACGCAGTATTTT.

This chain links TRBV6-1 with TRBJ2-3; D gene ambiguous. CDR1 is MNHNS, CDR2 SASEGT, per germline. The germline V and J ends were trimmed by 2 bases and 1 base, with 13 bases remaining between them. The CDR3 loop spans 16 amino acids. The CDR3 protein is CASSETVWVGTDTQYF. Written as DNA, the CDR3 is TGTGCCAGCAGTGAAACCGTTTGGGTGGGCACAGATACGCAGTATTTT.

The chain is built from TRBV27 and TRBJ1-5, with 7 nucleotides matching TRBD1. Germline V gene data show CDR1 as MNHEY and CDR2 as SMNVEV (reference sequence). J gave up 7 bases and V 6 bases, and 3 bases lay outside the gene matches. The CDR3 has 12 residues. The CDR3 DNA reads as TGTGCCAGCAGCCCAGGGGGACAGCCCCAGCATTTT. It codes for CASSPGGQPQHF.

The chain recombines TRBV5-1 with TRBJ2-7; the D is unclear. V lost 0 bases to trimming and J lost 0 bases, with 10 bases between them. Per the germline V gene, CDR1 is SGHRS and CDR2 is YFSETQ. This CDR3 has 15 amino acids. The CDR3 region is CASSLEAGISYEQYF. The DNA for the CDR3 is TGCGCCAGCAGCTTGGAGGCAGGCATCTCCTACGAGCAGTACTTC. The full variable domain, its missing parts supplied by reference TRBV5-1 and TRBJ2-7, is KAGVTQTPRYLIKTRGQQVTLSCSPISGHRSVSWYQQTPGQGLQFLFEYFSETQRNKGNFPGRFSGRQFSNSRSEMNVSTLELGDSALYLCASSLEAGISYEQYFGPGTRLTVT.

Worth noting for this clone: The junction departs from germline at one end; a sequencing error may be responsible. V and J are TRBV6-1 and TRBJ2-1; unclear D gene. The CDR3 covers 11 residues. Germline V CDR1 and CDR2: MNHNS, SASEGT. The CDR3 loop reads CASSEGWEQFF. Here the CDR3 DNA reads TGTGCCAGCAGCGAAGGATGGGAGCAGTTCTTC.

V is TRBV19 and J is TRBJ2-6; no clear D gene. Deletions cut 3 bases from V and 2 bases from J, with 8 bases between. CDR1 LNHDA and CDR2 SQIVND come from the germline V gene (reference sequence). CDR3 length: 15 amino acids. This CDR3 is CASSIFQAGANVLTF. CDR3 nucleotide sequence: TGTGCCAGTAGTATCTTTCAGGCTGGGGCCAACGTCCTGACTTTC.

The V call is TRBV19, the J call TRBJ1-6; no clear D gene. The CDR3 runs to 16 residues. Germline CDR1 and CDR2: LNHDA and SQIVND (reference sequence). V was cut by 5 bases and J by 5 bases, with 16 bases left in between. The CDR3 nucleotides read TGTGCCAGTAGTGACCCCCGCGGATGGGATAATTCACCCCTCCACTTT. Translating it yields CASSDPRGWDNSPLHF. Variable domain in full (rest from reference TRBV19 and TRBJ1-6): DGGITQSPKYLFRKEGQNVTLSCEQNLNHDAMYWYRQDPGQGLRLIYYSQIVNDFQKGDIAEGYSVSREKKESFPLTVTSAQKNPTAFYLCASSDPRGWDNSPLHFGNGTRLTVT.

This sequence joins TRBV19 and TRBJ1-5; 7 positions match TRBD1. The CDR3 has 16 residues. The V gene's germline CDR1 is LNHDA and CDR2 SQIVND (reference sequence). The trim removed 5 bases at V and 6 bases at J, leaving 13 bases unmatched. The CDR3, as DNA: TGTGCCAGTAGTTGGGAACAGGGGTTTCTAGGTCAGCCCCAGCATTTT. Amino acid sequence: CASSWEQGFLGQPQHF.